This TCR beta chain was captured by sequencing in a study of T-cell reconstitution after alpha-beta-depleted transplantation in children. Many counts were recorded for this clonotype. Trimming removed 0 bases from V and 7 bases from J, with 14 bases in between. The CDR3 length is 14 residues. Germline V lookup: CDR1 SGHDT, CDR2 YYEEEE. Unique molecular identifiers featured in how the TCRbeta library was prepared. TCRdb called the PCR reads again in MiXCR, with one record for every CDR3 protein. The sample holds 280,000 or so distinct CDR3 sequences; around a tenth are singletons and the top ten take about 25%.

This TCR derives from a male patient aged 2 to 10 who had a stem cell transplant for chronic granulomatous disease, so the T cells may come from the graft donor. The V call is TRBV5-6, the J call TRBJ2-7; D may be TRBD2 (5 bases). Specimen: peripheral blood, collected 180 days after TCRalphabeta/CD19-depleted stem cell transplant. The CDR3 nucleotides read TGTGCCAGCAGCTTGGGGCTAGCCCCTATAGAGCAGTACTTC. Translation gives CASSLGLAPIEQYF.